This T cell receptor (beta chain) was obtained from a study of glioma-infiltrating T cells. Whole-study findings and limits: Non-neoplastic patients had below-expected tissue-blood divergence, while all gliomas exceeded expectation. Only very few CDR3 sequences appeared in both tissue and blood.

The CDR3 covers 13 residues. The J segment lost 6 bases and the V segment lost 3 bases, leaving 3 bases of the junction unmatched. The germline gives CDR1 ENHRY, CDR2 SYGVKD. Using RNA template, CDR3s of TCR alpha and beta were amplified with iRepertoire arm-PCR. Tissue mRNA or PBMC total RNA, about 85-400 ng, went into one-step reverse transcription and amplification. From the multiplex PCR reads, TCRdb called clonotypes with MiXCR, one entry per CDR3 protein. In the table there are 90,000 to 100,000 distinct CDR3 sequences, roughly 40% of which are singletons. This clonotype was detected ten times or more. As yet, its antigen is unknown.

The sequence was obtained from a human donor with low-grade glioma or glioblastoma, undergoing nonglioma brain surgery, or in good health (not recorded which). The specimen was glioma tissue, nonneoplastic brain tissue, or PBMCs (not recorded which). This chain uses TRBV10-3 with TRBJ1-2; 8 bases fit TRBD1. The CDR3 DNA reads as TGTGCCATCAGTGACAGGGGGCTTGATGGCTACACCTTC. This codes for CAISDRGLDGYTF.